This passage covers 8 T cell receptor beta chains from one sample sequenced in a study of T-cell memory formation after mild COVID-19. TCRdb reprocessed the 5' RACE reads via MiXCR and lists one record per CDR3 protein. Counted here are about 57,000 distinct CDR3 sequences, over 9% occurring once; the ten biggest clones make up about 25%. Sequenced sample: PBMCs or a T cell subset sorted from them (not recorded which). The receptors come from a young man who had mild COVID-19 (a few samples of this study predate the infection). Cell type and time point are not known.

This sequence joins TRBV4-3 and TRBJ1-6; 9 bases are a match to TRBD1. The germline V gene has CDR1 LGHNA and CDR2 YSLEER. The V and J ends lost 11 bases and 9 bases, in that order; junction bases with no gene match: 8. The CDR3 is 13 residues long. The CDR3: CAASRDRASPLHF. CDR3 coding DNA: TGCGCCGCCAGCCGGGACAGGGCTTCACCCCTCCACTTT.

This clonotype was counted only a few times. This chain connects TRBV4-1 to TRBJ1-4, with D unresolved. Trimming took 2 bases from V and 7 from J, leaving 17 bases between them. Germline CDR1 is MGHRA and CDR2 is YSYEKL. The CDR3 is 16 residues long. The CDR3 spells CASSQRRGPGGEKLFF. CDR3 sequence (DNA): TGCGCCAGCAGCCAAAGACGCGGGCCGGGAGGTGAAAAACTGTTTTTT.

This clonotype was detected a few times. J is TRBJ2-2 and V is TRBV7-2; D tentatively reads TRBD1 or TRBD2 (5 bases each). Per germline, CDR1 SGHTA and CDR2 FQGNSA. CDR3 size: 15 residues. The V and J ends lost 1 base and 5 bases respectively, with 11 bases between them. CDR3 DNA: TGTGCCAGCAGCTTAGATACGGGGCGGACCGGGGAGCTGTTTTTT. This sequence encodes CASSLDTGRTGELFF.

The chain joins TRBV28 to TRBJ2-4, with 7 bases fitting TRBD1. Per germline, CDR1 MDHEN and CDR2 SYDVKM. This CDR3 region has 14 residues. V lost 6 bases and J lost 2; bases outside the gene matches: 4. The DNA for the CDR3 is TGTGCCAGCAGAATACAGGGGCCCAAAAACATTCAGTACTTC. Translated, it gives CASRIQGPKNIQYF.

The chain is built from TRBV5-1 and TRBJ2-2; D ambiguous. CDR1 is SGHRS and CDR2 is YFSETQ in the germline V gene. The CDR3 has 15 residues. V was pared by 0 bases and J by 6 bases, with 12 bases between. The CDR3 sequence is CASSLVSARSGELFF. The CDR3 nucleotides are TGCGCCAGCAGCTTGGTGTCCGCTCGGTCCGGGGAGCTGTTTTTT.

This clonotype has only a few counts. This chain's CDR3 is CASSGDTYSPLHF. CDR3 nucleotide sequence: TGTGCCAGCAGTGGGGACACATATTCACCCCTCCACTTT. The chain combines TRBV2 with TRBJ1-6; D possibly corresponds to TRBD1 (6 bases). This CDR3 region has 13 residues. Trimming pared 4 bases from V and 8 bases from J, leaving 9 bases between. Germline V gene lookup returns CDR1 SNHLY and CDR2 FYNNEI.

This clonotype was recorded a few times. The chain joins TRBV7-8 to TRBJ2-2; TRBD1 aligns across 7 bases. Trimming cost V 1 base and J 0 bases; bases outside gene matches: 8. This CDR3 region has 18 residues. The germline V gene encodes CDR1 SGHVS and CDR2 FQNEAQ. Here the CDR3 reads CASSLDPGTAANTGELFF. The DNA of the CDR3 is TGTGCCAGCAGCTTAGACCCCGGGACAGCCGCGAACACCGGGGAGCTGTTTTTT.

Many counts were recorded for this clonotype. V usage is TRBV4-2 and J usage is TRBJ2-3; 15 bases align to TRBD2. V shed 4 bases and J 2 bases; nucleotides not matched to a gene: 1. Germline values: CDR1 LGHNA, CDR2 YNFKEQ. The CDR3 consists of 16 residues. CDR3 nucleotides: TGTGCCAGCAGCCGGACTAGCGGGGGGGCCACAGATACGCAGTATTTT. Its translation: CASSRTSGGATDTQYF.